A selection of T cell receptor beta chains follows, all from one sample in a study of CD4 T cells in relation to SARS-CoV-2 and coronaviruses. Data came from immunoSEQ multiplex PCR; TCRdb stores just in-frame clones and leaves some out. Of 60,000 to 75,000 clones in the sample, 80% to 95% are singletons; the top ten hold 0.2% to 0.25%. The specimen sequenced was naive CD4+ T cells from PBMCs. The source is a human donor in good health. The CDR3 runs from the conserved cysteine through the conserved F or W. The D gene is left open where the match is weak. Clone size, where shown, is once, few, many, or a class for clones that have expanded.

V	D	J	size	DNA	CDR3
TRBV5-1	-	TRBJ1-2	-	TGCGCCAGCAGCTTGGCCGGCATCTATGGCTACACCTTC	CASSLAGIYGYTF
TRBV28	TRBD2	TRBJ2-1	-	TGTGCCAGCATCTCCGGGGCTAGCGGGAGAAATGAGCAGTTCTTC	CASISGASGRNEQFF
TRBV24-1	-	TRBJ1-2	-	TGTGCCACCAGTGGCTCCGAAATGTCAGGGAGGTATGGCTACACCTTC	CATSGSEMSGRYGYTF
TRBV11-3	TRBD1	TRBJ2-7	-	TGTGCCAGCAGCCCGGACAGGGGGTCTGACTACGAGCAGTACTTC	CASSPDRGSDYEQYF
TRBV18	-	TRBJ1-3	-	TGTGCCAGCTCACCCGAGGGTCCGGGGGGCTCGAACGGAAACACCATATATTTT	CASSPEGPGGSNGNTIYF
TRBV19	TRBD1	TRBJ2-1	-	TGTGCCAGTAGTTGGGACAGGGGCAATGAGCAGTTCTTC	CASSWDRGNEQFF
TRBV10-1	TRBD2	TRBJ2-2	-	TGCGCCAGCAGCGTAATGACTAGCGGGAGTATAACGGACGGGGAGCTGTTTTTT	CASSVMTSGSITDGELFF
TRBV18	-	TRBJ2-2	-	TGTGCCAGCTCACCAGGAGGGACCGGGGAGCTGTTTTTT	CASSPGGTGELFF
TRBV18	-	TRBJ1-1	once	TGTGCCAGCTCACCACCAGGGGCCTCTGAAGCTTTCTTT	CASSPPGASEAFF
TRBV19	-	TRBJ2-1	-	TGTGCCAGTAGTATAGGACAGTCTAATGAGCAGTTCTTC	CASSIGQSNEQFF
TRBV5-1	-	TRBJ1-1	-	TGCGCCAGCAGCTCGATTGGAACAGTATACACTGAAGCTTTCTTT	CASSSIGTVYTEAFF
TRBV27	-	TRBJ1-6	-	TGTGCCAGCAGTTTTAAACAGCGGGTGGATTCACCCCTCCACTTT	CASSFKQRVDSPLHF
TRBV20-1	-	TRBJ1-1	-	TGCAGTGCGCTCAAGACAGCCGAAGCTTTCTTT	CSALKTAEAFF
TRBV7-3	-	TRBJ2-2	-	TGTGCCAGCAGCTTAGTGGGGACGTCCATCACCGGGGAGCTGTTTTTT	CASSLVGTSITGELFF
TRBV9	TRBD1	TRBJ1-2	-	TGTGCCAGCAGCGTAGATCACAGGGGCTATGGCTACACCTTC	CASSVDHRGYGYTF
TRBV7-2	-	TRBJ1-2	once	TGTGCCAGCAGCGCGGCTCGGGGCTATGGCTACACCTTC	CASSAARGYGYTF